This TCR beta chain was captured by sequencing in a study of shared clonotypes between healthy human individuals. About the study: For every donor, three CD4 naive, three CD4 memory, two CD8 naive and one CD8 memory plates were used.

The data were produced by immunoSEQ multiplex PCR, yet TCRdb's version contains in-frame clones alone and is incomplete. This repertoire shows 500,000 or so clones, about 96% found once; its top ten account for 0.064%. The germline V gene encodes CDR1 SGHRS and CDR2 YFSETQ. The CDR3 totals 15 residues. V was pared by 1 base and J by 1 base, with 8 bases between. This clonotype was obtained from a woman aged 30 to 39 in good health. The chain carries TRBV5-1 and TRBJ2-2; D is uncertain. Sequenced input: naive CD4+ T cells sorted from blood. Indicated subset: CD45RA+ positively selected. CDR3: CASSLSVLNTGELFF. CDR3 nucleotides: TGCGCCAGCAGCTTGTCAGTTCTGAACACCGGGGAGCTGTTTTTT.